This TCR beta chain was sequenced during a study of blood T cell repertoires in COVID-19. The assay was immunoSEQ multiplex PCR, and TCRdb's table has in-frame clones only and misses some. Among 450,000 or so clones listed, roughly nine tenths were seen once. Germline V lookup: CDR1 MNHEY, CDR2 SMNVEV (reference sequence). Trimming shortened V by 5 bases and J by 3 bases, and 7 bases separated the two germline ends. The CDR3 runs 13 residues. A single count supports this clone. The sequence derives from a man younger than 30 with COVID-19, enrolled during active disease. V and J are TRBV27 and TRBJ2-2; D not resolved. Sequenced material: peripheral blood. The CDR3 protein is CASSPPYTGELFF. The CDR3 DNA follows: TGTGCCAGCAGTCCCCCGTACACCGGGGAGCTGTTTTTT.